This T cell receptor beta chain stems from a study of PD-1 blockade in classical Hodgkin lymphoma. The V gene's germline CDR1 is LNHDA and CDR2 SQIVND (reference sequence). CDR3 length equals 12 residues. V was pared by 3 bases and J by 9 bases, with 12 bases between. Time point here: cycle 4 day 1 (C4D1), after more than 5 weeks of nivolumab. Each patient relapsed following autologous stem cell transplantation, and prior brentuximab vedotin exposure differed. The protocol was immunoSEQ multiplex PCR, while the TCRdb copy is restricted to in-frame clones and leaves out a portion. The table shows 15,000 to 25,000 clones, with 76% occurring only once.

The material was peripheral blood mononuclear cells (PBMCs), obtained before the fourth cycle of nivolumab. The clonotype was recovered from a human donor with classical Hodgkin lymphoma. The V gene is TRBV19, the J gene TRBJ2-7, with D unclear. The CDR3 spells CASSILGNGQYF. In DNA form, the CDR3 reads TGTGCCAGTAGTATCTTGGGAAACGGGCAGTACTTC.